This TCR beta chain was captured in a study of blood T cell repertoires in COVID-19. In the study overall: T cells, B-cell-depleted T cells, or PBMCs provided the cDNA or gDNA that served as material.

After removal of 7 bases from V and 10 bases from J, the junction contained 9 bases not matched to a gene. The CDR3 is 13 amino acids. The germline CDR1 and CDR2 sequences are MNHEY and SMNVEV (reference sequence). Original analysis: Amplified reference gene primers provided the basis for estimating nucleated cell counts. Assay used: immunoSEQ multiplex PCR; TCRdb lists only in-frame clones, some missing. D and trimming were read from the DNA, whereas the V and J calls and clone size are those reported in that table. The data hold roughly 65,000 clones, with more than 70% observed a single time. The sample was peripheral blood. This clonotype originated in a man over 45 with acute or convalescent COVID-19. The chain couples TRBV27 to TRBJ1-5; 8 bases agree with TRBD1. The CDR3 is CASMTGASGPQHF. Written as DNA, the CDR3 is TGTGCCAGCATGACAGGGGCATCGGGTCCCCAGCATTTT.